This TCR beta chain was observed in a study of early T cells in non-severe SARS-CoV-2 infection. About the research overall: The sequenced material was bulk RNA from unsorted whole blood, and its chains were unpaired.

This clonotype was seen ten or more times. Unique molecular identifiers (one per individual cDNA molecule) were attached. MiXCR, applied by TCRdb to the 5' RACE reads, yields one record per CDR3 protein. The sample comprises approximately 23,000 distinct CDR3 sequences, about 4% of which are singletons, and around 10% rests with the top ten. The CDR3 spans 17 residues. V shed 3 bases and J shed 3 bases, with 23 bases lying between them. Germline CDR1 reads DFQATT; CDR2 reads SNEGSKA (reference sequence). The sequencing input was whole blood. This TCR was recovered from an adult who was a healthcare worker with PCR-confirmed SARS-CoV-2 infection or an uninfected control (not recorded which). The chain joins TRBV20-1 to TRBJ1-1; the D gene is possibly TRBD1 (6 bases). CDR3 sequence reads: CSASSAQGRAMDTEAFF. The CDR3 nucleotides are TGCAGTGCTAGTTCGGCACAGGGTAGGGCTATGGACACTGAAGCTTTCTTT.